This T cell receptor beta chain was obtained from a study of T cell responses to AZD1222 COVID-19 vaccine. The trim removed 1 base at V and 0 bases at J, leaving 12 bases unmatched. Germline assignment: CDR1 SGHVS and CDR2 FQNEAQ. This CDR3 is 19 amino acids long. Libraries were prepared by immunoSEQ multiplex PCR; TCRdb keeps only in-frame clonotypes and omits some of them. The repertoire holds around 160,000 clones, around nine tenths seen once, with roughly 2.9% in the top ten. The chain has TRBV7-8 and TRBJ1-3; 7 bases are shared with TRBD1. This TCR was sampled from an adult in good health. The input for sequencing was peripheral blood, taken on day 0 of MenACWY control vaccination. Written as DNA, the CDR3 is TGTGCCAGCAGCTTAGTCGCGAGACAGGGACAATCCTCTGGAAACACCATATATTTT. Translating it yields CASSLVARQGQSSGNTIYF.